Presented here are 24 T cell receptor beta chains from one specimen sequenced in a study of blood T cell repertoires in COVID-19. Produced via immunoSEQ multiplex PCR; TCRdb's table is partial and in-frame only. This sample has about 200,000 clones, with 75% to 85% found just once. Sequenced input: PBMCs or T cells enriched from blood (not recorded which). These receptors all stem from a woman between 45 and 65 years old with acute COVID-19.

The CDR3, as DNA: TGTGCCAGCTCACCACTTTCAGGGGCGATCGGGGAGCTGTTTTTT. Protein sequence: CASSPLSGAIGELFF. This chain uses TRBV18 with TRBJ2-2, with a weak D call TRBD1 (6 bases). Germline values: CDR1 KGHSH, CDR2 LQKENI. V gave up 1 base and J gave up 7 bases, with 13 bases separating them. The CDR3 covers 15 residues.

J is TRBJ1-1 and V is TRBV3-1 (or the pseudogene TRBV3-2); weak D call: TRBD1 (6 bases). The germline V gene encodes CDR1 LGHDT and CDR2 YNNKEL (reference sequence). The CDR3 sequence is 15 residues long. Trimming took off 3 bases at V and 0 bases at J, with 11 bases between the two ends. CDR3: CASSQGYRVNTEAFF. CDR3 DNA: TGTGCCAGCAGCCAGGGTTACAGGGTGAACACTGAAGCTTTCTTT.

V is TRBV7-6 and J is TRBJ2-5; possible D gene TRBD1, 6 bases. The CDR3 covers 16 residues. V was trimmed by 1 base and J by 1 base, leaving 13 bases between them. Per the germline V gene, CDR1 is SGHVS and CDR2 is FNYEAQ. The CDR3 protein is CASSLGAGVAQETQYF. DNA for the CDR3: TGTGCCAGCAGCTTAGGGGCAGGGGTGGCCCAAGAGACCCAGTACTTC.

V usage is TRBV19 and J usage is TRBJ2-3; TRBD2 agrees at 12 bases. The CDR3 contains 16 residues. V gave up 3 bases and J gave up 0 bases; unmatched junction bases: 1. CDR1 and CDR2 from the germline V gene are LNHDA and SQIVND (reference sequence). The CDR3 sequence is CASSMTSGRSTDTQYF. CDR3 DNA: TGTGCCAGTAGTATGACTAGCGGGAGAAGCACAGATACGCAGTATTTT.

This chain connects TRBV7-3 to TRBJ2-1; 12 nucleotides line up with TRBD2. Germline CDR1 and CDR2: SGHTA and FQGTGA. With 5 bases clipped from V and 9 bases from J, the junction kept 11 bases outside the gene matches. This CDR3 is built from 16 residues. The CDR3 DNA reads as TGTGCCAGCAGCCTCCTCCCACTAGCGGGGGGCGGTGAGCAGTTCTTC. Translation gives CASSLLPLAGGGEQFF.

This chain links TRBV30 with TRBJ1-5; TRBD1 might be the D (5 bases). Germline assignment: CDR1 GTSNPN and CDR2 SVGIG (reference sequence). V lost 5 bases to trimming and J lost 10 bases, with 18 bases between them. The CDR3 has 13 residues. This chain's CDR3 is CAWGDSGIGPQHF. The CDR3 region has the DNA TGTGCCTGGGGCGACAGCGGGATTGGACCCCAGCATTTT. The whole variable domain, remainder taken from reference TRBV30 and TRBJ1-5, is SQTIHQWPATLVQPVGSPLSLECTVEGTSNPNLYWYRQAAGRGLQLLFYSVGIGQISSEVPQNLSASRPQDRQFILSSKKLLLSDSGFYLCAWGDSGIGPQHFGDGTRLSIL.

The V gene is TRBV2, the J gene TRBJ1-5, with D unresolved. The CDR3 contains 16 residues. Germline V lookup: CDR1 SNHLY, CDR2 FYNNEI. Between the trimmed V and J ends, which lost 5 bases and 0 bases, there was a span of 14 bases. The CDR3 region is CASSPDISYSNQPQHF. The CDR3 DNA reads TGTGCCAGCAGTCCCGACATTTCTTATAGCAATCAGCCCCAGCATTTT.

The chain joins TRBV11-2 to TRBJ2-4; 7 bases agree with TRBD1. J gave up 0 bases and V 5 bases, and 7 bases lay outside the gene matches. Germline V gene data show CDR1 as SGHAT and CDR2 as FQNNGV. This CDR3 region has 16 residues. This CDR3 reads CASSRGTELAKNIQYF. In nucleotides, the CDR3 is TGTGCCAGCAGCCGAGGGACAGAGCTAGCCAAAAACATTCAGTACTTC.

V usage is TRBV7-6 and J usage is TRBJ1-4; D ambiguous. The CDR3 loop spans 13 amino acids. Deletions cut 6 bases from V and 2 bases from J, with 7 bases between. Germline V gives CDR1 SGHVS, CDR2 FNYEAQ. The CDR3 loop is CASSRSTNEKLFF. CDR3 sequence (DNA): TGTGCCAGCAGTCGGTCCACTAATGAAAAACTGTTTTTT.

The chain has TRBV24-1 and TRBJ1-5; possibly TRBD1 for D (5 bases). Germline CDR1 reads KGHDR; CDR2 reads SFDVKD. This CDR3 spans 15 amino acids. Trimming removed 4 bases at V and 4 bases at J, with 13 bases between. CDR3 amino acids: CATSDGGRLNQPQHF. CDR3 coding DNA: TGTGCCACCAGTGACGGGGGACGCCTAAATCAGCCCCAGCATTTT.

This clone was detected only once. The chain recombines TRBV29-1 with TRBJ2-1; TRBD1 aligns across 9 bases. CDR3 length equals 15 residues. J gave up 4 bases and V 1 base, and 5 bases lay outside the gene matches. The V gene's germline CDR1 is SQVTM and CDR2 ANQGSEA. In DNA form, the CDR3 reads TGCAGCGTTGAAGTAGGGACAGGGCTTTACAATGAGCAGTTCTTC. Protein product: CSVEVGTGLYNEQFF.

The gene calls are TRBV21-1 and TRBJ1-5; the table's D call of TRBD1 was not tested on the DNA. TRBV21-1 is shown as a pseudogene. This CDR3 is 16 amino acids long. This chain's CDR3 is CASSVLGQGGNQPQHF. CDR3 in DNA: TGTGCCAGCAGCGTCCTGGGACAGGGGGGCAATCAGCCCCAGCATTTT.

The chain carries TRBV6-2 or TRBV6-3 and TRBJ2-2; possibly TRBD2 for D (5 bases). The CDR3 runs to 12 residues. Germline CDR1 and CDR2: MNHEY and SVGEGT. The V end lost 6 bases, the J end lost 4 bases, and 6 bases lay between the germline ends. The CDR3 loop reads CASSEGTGELFF. CDR3 bases: TGTGCCAGCAGCGAGGGCACCGGGGAGCTGTTTTTT.

The chain combines TRBV7-6 with TRBJ2-2, with D perhaps TRBD2 (6 bases). The V end was cut by 4 bases, the J end by 6 bases, with 6 bases between. The CDR3 covers 12 residues. Germline V CDR1 and CDR2: SGHVS, FNYEAQ. The CDR3: CASSWGAGELFF. The CDR3, as DNA: TGTGCCAGCAGCTGGGGGGCCGGGGAGCTGTTTTTT.

The chain is built from TRBV18 and TRBJ1-2; TRBD1 agrees at 8 bases. The germline CDR1 and CDR2 sequences are KGHSH and LQKENI. The length of the CDR3 is 16 residues. V was pared by 1 base and J by 0 bases, with 4 bases of the junction left unmatched. CDR3 region: CASSPRTGPTNYGYTF. The CDR3 nucleotides read TGTGCCAGCTCACCACGGACAGGGCCAACTAACTATGGCTACACCTTC.

V usage is TRBV27 and J usage is TRBJ1-4; weak D call: TRBD1 (5 bases). This CDR3 is 16 amino acids long. Per the germline V gene, CDR1 is MNHEY and CDR2 is SMNVEV (reference sequence). V dropped 5 bases and J dropped 0 bases, with 13 bases sitting between them. DNA for the CDR3: TGTGCCAGCAGTCCGGAGACAGCAACAACTAATGAAAAACTGTTTTTT. The encoded protein is CASSPETATTNEKLFF.

The rearrangement joins TRBV2 to TRBJ1-6; the match to TRBD1 covers 7 bases. Unmatched junction bases numbered 6, after V lost 10 bases and J lost 6 bases. In germline, CDR1 is SNHLY, CDR2 FYNNEI. The CDR3 consists of 13 residues. CDR3 sequence reads: CATLGQLNSPLHF. The CDR3 DNA follows: TGTGCCACCCTGGGACAGCTTAATTCACCCCTCCACTTT.

The V gene is TRBV5-1, the J gene TRBJ1-6, with a tentative D call TRBD1 (5 bases). CDR1 and CDR2 from the germline V gene are SGHRS and YFSETQ. The CDR3 is 18 amino acids. Trimming took off 1 base at V and 4 bases at J, with 18 bases between the two ends. The CDR3 nucleotides read TGCGCCAGCAGCTTGAATCTCCCCGACGGGGGTTATAATTCACCCCTCCACTTT. As protein: CASSLNLPDGGYNSPLHF.

The chain links TRBV5-1 to TRBJ1-4, with TRBD1 matching 7 bases. V was pared by 1 base and J by 4 bases, with 4 bases of the junction left unmatched. There are 15 residues in the CDR3. Germline V lookup: CDR1 SGHRS, CDR2 YFSETQ. The chain's CDR3 is CASSLQGGDNEKLFF. The CDR3 DNA follows: TGCGCCAGCAGCTTGCAGGGGGGAGATAATGAAAAACTGTTTTTT.

The chain employs TRBV27 and TRBJ1-5; 10 positions agree with TRBD1. Per the germline V gene, CDR1 is MNHEY and CDR2 is SMNVEV (reference sequence). The J segment lost 7 bases and the V segment lost 9 bases, leaving 9 bases of the junction unmatched. CDR3 size: 14 residues. The CDR3 protein is CASARQGARQPQHF. The DNA for the CDR3 is TGTGCCAGTGCTCGACAGGGGGCGAGACAGCCCCAGCATTTT.

The genes are TRBV28 and TRBJ1-2, with 7 bases that match TRBD1. Germline V CDR1 and CDR2: MDHEN, SYDVKM. The V segment lost 3 bases and the J segment 6 bases; nucleotides outside the gene matches: 7. The CDR3 runs 14 residues. For the CDR3, the DNA is TGTGCCAGCAGTTTCGGCGGGACAGTTAATGGCTACACCTTC. Protein sequence: CASSFGGTVNGYTF.

The gene calls are TRBV3-1 (or the pseudogene TRBV3-2) and TRBJ2-1; D unclear. The germline V gene has CDR1 LGHDT and CDR2 YNNKEL (reference sequence). V lost 3 bases to trimming and J lost 9 bases, with 6 bases between them. There are 11 residues in the CDR3. CDR3 DNA: TGTGCCAGCAGCCAGACTGGTGAGCAGTTCTTC. Translated, it gives CASSQTGEQFF.

The chain recombines TRBV7-9 with TRBJ1-6; D not certain. The CDR3 is 14 residues long. The germline V and J ends were trimmed by 1 base and 5 bases, with 6 bases remaining between them. The germline V gene encodes CDR1 SEHNR and CDR2 FQNEAQ (reference sequence). The chain's CDR3 is CASSLVVDNSPLHF. Here the CDR3 DNA reads TGTGCCAGCAGCTTAGTGGTAGATAATTCACCCCTCCACTTT.

The chain employs TRBV5-5 and TRBJ1-1; TRBD1 is a possible D gene (5 bases). The CDR3 is 14 residues long. CDR1 and CDR2 from the germline V gene are SGHKS and YYEKEE (reference sequence). The V end lost 4 bases, the J end lost 4 bases, and 14 bases lay between the germline ends. The CDR3 sequence: CASSPPGVGTEAFF. The CDR3 DNA sequence: TGTGCCAGCAGCCCTCCGGGGGTGGGCACTGAAGCTTTCTTT. The complete variable domain, with remaining parts taken from reference TRBV5-5 and TRBJ1-1, reads DAGVTQSPTHLIKTRGQQVTLRCSPISGHKSVSWYQQVLGQGPQFIFQYYEKEERGRGNFPDRFSARQFPNYSSELNVNALLLGDSALYLCASSPPGVGTEAFFGQGTRLTVV.